The T cell receptor beta chain under discussion was sequenced for a study of post-analysis software for immune sequencing data. Looking at the study overall: Disease courses included relapsing-remitting, secondary progressive and progressive-relapsing multiple sclerosis.

Study results and caveats: With TRBV5-6, TRBV5-1 and TRBV20-1 included, about five TRBV segments were more frequent in patients than in controls. The study found significantly lower normalized Chao1 diversity in multiple sclerosis patients than in controls.

Note on this clonotype: Its antigen is as yet unknown.

V lost 1 base and J lost 4, with 14 bases in between. CDR3 length equals 15 residues. Carried by the TCR beta cDNA libraries were unique molecular identifiers. The yield from about 1 to 10 million T cells was 500,000 or so cDNA molecules in total. TCRdb recomputed calls from the PCR reads with MiXCR, one row per CDR3 protein. Altogether hundreds of thousands of distinct CDR3 sequences are present, approximately 30% being singletons, with the ten largest covering about 0.5%. The receptor was isolated from a girl between 5 and 17 years old with multiple sclerosis. The chain recombines TRBV12-3 or TRBV12-4 with TRBJ2-7, with D tentatively TRBD1 or TRBD2 (6 bases each). The sample taken for sequencing was blood. The CDR3 nucleotides are TGTGCCAGCAGTTTAGTGGAGGGGGGAAGGTACGAGCAGTACTTC. This encodes CASSLVEGGRYEQYF.